This T cell receptor (beta chain) came from a study of T cell repertoires in cytomegalovirus infection (dated by TCRdb to 2018 to 2020). About the study as a whole: Peptide stimulations targeted recently identified HLA-C-restricted CMV epitopes, whose presentation resists viral immunomodulation, together with well-studied HLA-B-restricted epitopes. The HLA type of each donor mattered for the analysis, because public TCR beta signatures pointed to carriage of CMV infection along with the matching HLA type.

The germline V gene specifies MDHEN as CDR1 and SYDVKM as CDR2. Counted from cysteine to valine, this CDR3 has 13 amino acids. Solely the CDR3 DNA is kept, with 39 bases framed from the first base. Trimming takes 6 bases off V and 4 bases off J; junction bases not matched to a gene: 6. This clonotype was picked up a small number of times. What antigen it recognizes has not been identified. The sample holds no much larger clone one base away, and base qualities are not on file. Sequencing took place on an Illumina HiSeq 1500. The public sequencing data were trimmed at Q25 with fastp and processed into clonotypes with MiXCR by TCRdb, which kept only in-frame beta chains. Here each entry gathers all rows of one CDR3 protein and keeps the most common genes and DNA. A total of some 900,000 distinct CDR3 sequences appear in this sample, around a third of them only once. The ten largest clonotypes hold 9.5% to 15% of the sample.

Reading the label with the study, this specimen's treatment or condition is: in vitro stimulation with specific CMV peptide epitopes to enrich CMV-specific T cells. What the authors observed across the whole study: In the ex vivo response, HLA-C-restricted CMV-specific TCR beta clonotypes were dominant, and in two of eight donors the single most frequent clonotype came from this HLA-C-restricted group. In both this cohort and an independent approximately 350-donor cohort, the cumulative frequency of public TCR beta family members distinguished carriers of CMV infection plus the relevant HLA type.

The sequencing used cultured CD8+ T cells from PBMCs, collected from culture after CMV antigen stimulation. The clonotype was recovered from a human donor in good health (CMV status not recorded). Some clones in this sample may be carry-over from other donors' samples. The V and J segments used are TRBV28 and TRBJ2-7; 7 bases in the middle match TRBD1. The CDR3 region has the sequence CASSSDRNYEQYV. The bases read TGTGCCAGCAGCTCGGACAGGAATTACGAGCAGTACGTC.